These T cell receptor beta chains were read from a single sample in a study of identical twins. Each CDR3 protein is one row after TCRdb ran MiXCR on the 5' RACE reads. The data contain hundreds of thousands of distinct CDR3 sequences, roughly 12% of them seen just once; the ten biggest clones take up around 1.5%. The data were also submitted as part of a second study, on yellow fever vaccine responses in identical twins.

Material: PBMCs. The receptors were sampled from a woman aged 18-35 years in good health. Each CDR3 is given with its conserved first and last residue. The order of the fields is CDR3 length, D gene, V gene, J gene, clone size, CDR3 protein, CDR3 DNA. The D gene is left open where the match is weak. Only some rows state a clone size, as once, few, many or a class for expanded clones.

14,-,TRBV4-1,TRBJ2-7,-,CASSQGRDTYEQYF,TGCGCCAGCAGCCAAGGGAGGGACACCTACGAGCAGTACTTC
16,TRBD1,TRBV7-9,TRBJ1-4,few,CASSPGQGGLYEKLFF,TGTGCCAGCAGCCCGGGACAGGGGGGGCTCTACGAAAAACTGTTTTTT
15,TRBD2,TRBV2,TRBJ2-5,-,CASSWTSGLQETQYF,TGTGCCAGCAGTTGGACTAGCGGGCTACAAGAGACCCAGTACTTC
16,TRBD2,TRBV27,TRBJ2-3,-,CASSRAGGRRADTQYF,TGTGCCAGCAGCCGAGCGGGAGGCCGCCGAGCGGATACGCAGTATTTT
17,TRBD2,TRBV11-2,TRBJ2-1,few,CASSFAPLAGPYNEQFF,TGTGCCAGCAGCTTTGCCCCCTTAGCGGGTCCCTACAATGAGCAGTTCTTC
16,-,TRBV5-1,TRBJ2-1,-,CASSLGSEAPYNEQFF,TGCGCCAGCAGCTTGGGGAGTGAAGCTCCCTACAATGAGCAGTTCTTC
13,-,TRBV6-5,TRBJ1-1,few,CASSNTGVTEAFF,TGTGCCAGCAGTAACACGGGGGTCACTGAAGCTTTCTTT
12,-,TRBV20-1,TRBJ2-1,-,CSASFNSVEQFF,TGCAGTGCTAGCTTTAACTCGGTTGAGCAGTTCTTC
13,-,TRBV20-1,TRBJ2-7,few,CSARKTEVYEQYF,TGCAGTGCTAGAAAGACAGAGGTCTACGAGCAGTACTTC
17,TRBD2,TRBV7-7,TRBJ2-1,-,CASSLGLSSGRRNEQFF,TGTGCCAGCAGCTTAGGTCTCTCTAGCGGGCGGAGGAATGAGCAGTTCTTC
16,TRBD2,TRBV5-4,TRBJ2-3,few,CASSAPSGGETDTQYF,TGTGCCAGCAGCGCGCCTAGCGGGGGCGAAACAGATACGCAGTATTTT
16,-,TRBV4-1,TRBJ2-1,few,CASSQVGGFNWDEQFF,TGCGCCAGCAGCCAAGTAGGGGGTTTCAATTGGGATGAGCAGTTCTTC
15,TRBD2,TRBV27,TRBJ2-1,-,CASSFSLAGHNEQFF,TGTGCCAGCAGTTTTTCCCTAGCGGGTCACAATGAGCAGTTCTTC
15,-,TRBV27,TRBJ2-3,few,CASSLLAVGTDTQYF,TGTGCCAGCAGTTTGCTCGCTGTGGGCACAGATACGCAGTATTTT
16,TRBD2,TRBV20-1,TRBJ2-1,-,CSARDPSGGPYNEQFF,TGCAGTGCTAGAGATCCCTCGGGAGGTCCCTACAATGAGCAGTTCTTC
15,TRBD1,TRBV6-1,TRBJ2-1,many,CASLSGTGGYNEQFF,TGTGCCAGCCTCTCCGGGACAGGGGGATACAATGAGCAGTTCTTC
14,TRBD1,TRBV27,TRBJ1-2,-,CASSRGQGIGGYTF,TGTGCCAGCAGTAGGGGACAGGGGATAGGGGGCTACACCTTC
18,-,TRBV5-1,TRBJ1-6,-,CASSLVGRGESYNSPLHF,TGCGCCAGCAGCTTGGTTGGCAGGGGAGAGTCCTATAATTCACCCCTCCACTTT
12,-,TRBV29-1,TRBJ2-7,-,CSVSRAPYEQYF,TGCAGCGTTAGTCGGGCCCCCTACGAGCAGTACTTC
15,-,TRBV20-1,TRBJ2-5,-,CSARDGGRNQETQYF,TGCAGTGCTAGAGATGGGGGACGAAACCAAGAGACCCAGTACTTC
19,TRBD2,TRBV4-1,TRBJ2-5,-,CASSQEFASGGAIRETQYF,TGCGCCAGCAGCCAAGAGTTCGCTAGCGGGGGGGCTATTCGAGAGACCCAGTACTTC
14,TRBD1,TRBV13,TRBJ1-1,few,CASSKGQGAVEAFF,TGTGCCAGCAGCAAGGGACAGGGGGCGGTTGAAGCTTTCTTT
13,-,TRBV12-3/TRBV12-4,TRBJ2-1,few,CASSLYRNNEQFF,TGTGCCAGCAGTTTATACAGAAACAATGAGCAGTTCTTC
17,TRBD2,TRBV20-1,TRBJ2-3,-,CSAPTSGSDTSTDTQYF,TGCAGTGCTCCGACTAGCGGGAGCGATACTAGCACAGATACGCAGTATTTT
18,TRBD2,TRBV28,TRBJ2-1,-,CASSSPGGAESSYNEQFF,TGTGCCAGCAGTTCCCCCGGGGGGGCGGAGAGCTCCTACAATGAGCAGTTCTTC
16,TRBD2,TRBV2,TRBJ2-1,few,CASSVRGVLSYNEQFF,TGTGCCAGCAGTGTACGGGGGGTACTCTCCTACAATGAGCAGTTCTTC
16,-,TRBV28,TRBJ2-2,few,CASSLYGRKNTGELFF,TGTGCCAGCAGTTTATATGGCAGAAAGAACACCGGGGAGCTGTTTTTT
15,-,TRBV4-2,TRBJ2-1,few,CASSQERSRFNEQFF,TGTGCCAGCAGCCAGGAGCGGAGTCGATTTAATGAGCAGTTCTTC
17,TRBD1,TRBV20-1,TRBJ2-7,few,CSAVTGNPHGRSYEQYF,TGCAGTGCTGTGACAGGGAATCCTCATGGTCGCTCCTACGAGCAGTACTTC
14,TRBD1,TRBV12-3/TRBV12-4,TRBJ1-5,many,CASSWQGAVQPQHF,TGTGCCAGCAGTTGGCAGGGGGCGGTGCAGCCCCAGCATTTT
14,TRBD1,TRBV12-3/TRBV12-4,TRBJ1-2,-,CASSSRQGNYGYTF,TGTGCCAGCAGTTCCCGACAGGGAAACTATGGCTACACCTTC
15,-,TRBV28,TRBJ2-7,few,CASSRPTGSSYEQYF,TGTGCCAGCAGCCGTCCGACGGGGAGCTCCTACGAGCAGTACTTC
13,-,TRBV20-1,TRBJ1-1,-,CSASRAPGTEAFF,TGCAGTGCTAGTAGGGCTCCGGGCACTGAAGCTTTCTTT
14,-,TRBV5-1,TRBJ2-7,-,CASSLSGGSSEQYF,TGCGCCAGCAGCTTGAGTGGGGGAAGCTCGGAGCAGTACTTC